What follows is one T cell receptor beta chain and its context. The sample belongs to a study of patients and donors after allogeneic stem cell transplantation. Germline V gives CDR1 LNHNV, CDR2 YYDKDF (reference sequence). CDR3 length: 13 amino acids. V was trimmed by 3 bases and J by 6 bases, leaving 8 bases between them. Each CDR3 protein gets one entry after TCRdb re-called the RT-PCR reads with MiXCR. This sample has under 35,000 distinct CDR3 sequences, with 30% to 40% found just once. The sequence was collected from a human donor who was either an allogeneic HSCT recipient or a stem cell or donor lymphocyte infusion donor (not recorded which). It is not recorded whose cells these are; they may come from a transplant donor. Sequences were obtained from blood, either unsorted or a sorted T cell fraction (not recorded which). The chain uses TRBV15 and TRBJ2-2; possibly TRBD2 for D (5 bases). In DNA form, the CDR3 reads TGTGCCACCAGCAGGCGTAGCGCCGGGGAGCTGTTTTTT. Its protein is CATSRRSAGELFF.